The clone carrying this T cell receptor (beta chain) was observed a handful of times. Its antigen is unidentified. The sample belongs to a study of T cell repertoires in cytomegalovirus infection. Overall study findings and caveats: HLA-C-restricted CMV-specific TCR beta clonotypes prevailed in the ex vivo response.

Using its own MiXCR run on the reads, TCRdb lists one record per CDR3 protein. The data contain about 440,000 distinct CDR3 sequences, approximately 33% of them singletons. V lost 3 bases, J lost 2 bases, and 12 bases stayed unmatched. The CDR3 totals 18 residues. Germline V gene lookup returns CDR1 SGHVS and CDR2 FNYEAQ. The receptor's source is a human donor in good health (CMV status not recorded). Some clones in this sample may be carry-over from other donors' samples. The sequenced sample consisted of PBMCs. The chain uses TRBV7-6 and TRBJ1-4, with TRBD1 identical over 7 bases. Written as DNA, the CDR3 is TGTGCCAGCAGCTTCGGTTCGACAGGGAGTACGACTAATGAAAAACTGTTTTTT. This translates into CASSFGSTGSTTNEKLFF.